A selection of T cell receptor beta chains follows, all from one sample in a study of shared T cell receptors in the human thymus. The method was immunoSEQ multiplex PCR; TCRdb's version includes in-frame clones alone and lacks a portion of them. Seen here are 630,000 or so clones, 87% observed once, and the top ten hold roughly 0.0086%. This same sample was also part of a study on human thymus T cells.

Sequencing was carried out using thymocytes. Receptors originate from a boy under three years old with a congenital heart defect. The conserved cysteine and the conserved F or W are not part of the CDR3 here. D genes are given only for firm matches.

length: 18; J: TRBJ1-1; V: TRBV4-3; D: TRBD1; CDR3: ASSQIRTSGQGLMNTEAF
length: 17; J: TRBJ1-5; V: TRBV21-1; D: NA; CDR3: ASSKSGGWGGRSNQPQH
length: 15; J: TRBJ2-1; V: TRBV4-3; D: TRBD1; CDR3: ASSQGSQGTGGNEQF
length: 14; J: TRBJ2-1; V: TRBV15; D: NA; CDR3: ATSTPQENSYNEQF
length: 13; J: TRBJ2-2; V: TRBV27; D: TRBD1; CDR3: ASSLDRGLAGELF
length: 13; J: TRBJ1-1; V: TRBV27; D: NA; CDR3: ASKDGERGNTEAF
length: 11; J: TRBJ2-5; V: TRBV27; D: NA; CDR3: ASSREPGETQY
length: 13; J: TRBJ1-2; V: TRBV4-3; D: TRBD1; CDR3: ASSQDETGAYGYT
length: 14; J: TRBJ2-2; V: TRBV5-1; D: TRBD2; CDR3: ASRTGTSADTGELF
length: 15; J: TRBJ1-5; V: TRBV28; D: TRBD1; CDR3: ASIDTPGTGGSQPQH
length: 12; J: TRBJ1-4; V: TRBV30; D: NA; CDR3: AWKLSETNEKLF
length: 15; J: TRBJ2-2; V: TRBV12-5; D: TRBD2; CDR3: ASGFSAGGTNTGELF
length: 12; J: TRBJ2-5; V: TRBV15; D: TRBD2; CDR3: ATDSGKKKETQY
length: 13; J: TRBJ2-1; V: TRBV28; D: NA; CDR3: ASSLSPYRRGPQF
length: 13; J: TRBJ2-1; V: TRBV13; D: TRBD1; CDR3: ASSFRDRAYNEQF
length: 12; J: TRBJ1-3; V: TRBV7-2; D: NA; CDR3: ASSKTGDGNTIY
length: 15; J: TRBJ2-7; V: TRBV5-6; D: TRBD1; CDR3: ASSLGGGTGGFYEQY
length: 14; J: TRBJ2-7; V: TRBV10-3; D: TRBD2; CDR3: AIGVSGRAVSYEQY